One sample yielded the 9 T cell receptor beta chains listed below, sequenced in a study of blood T cells in healthy people across ages. A J-beta primer mix and a sample-barcoded 5' primer were used in a second PCR of about 7 to 12 cycles. TCRdb called the 5' RACE reads again in MiXCR, with one record for every CDR3 protein. The sample records roughly 700,000 distinct CDR3 sequences, more than 40% being singletons. Material for sequencing was blood. The receptors shown here come from a woman aged 55-69 years in good health.

The rearrangement uses TRBV24-1 and TRBJ2-5; 9 bases line up with TRBD2. This CDR3 is 17 amino acids long. The V segment lost 4 bases and the J segment 11 bases; nucleotides outside the gene matches: 19. Germline CDR1 is KGHDR and CDR2 is SFDVKD. CDR3: CATSDPLLSGSDNEQYF. The CDR3 bases are TGTGCCACCAGTGACCCGTTACTTAGCGGGAGTGACAATGAGCAGTACTTC.

This clonotype was found many times. The chain combines TRBV6-5 with TRBJ2-1; 8 bases fit TRBD1. CDR3 size: 14 residues. V gave up 5 bases and J gave up 5 bases; unmatched junction bases: 5. Looked up from germline, CDR1 is MNHEY and CDR2 is SVGAGI. CDR3 nucleotide sequence: TGTGCCAGCAGTGGACAGGGTGGCAACAATGAGCAGTTCTTC. It specifies CASSGQGGNNEQFF.

This sequence joins TRBV2 and TRBJ2-1; TRBD2 matches at 9 bases. The CDR3 runs 15 residues. Germline V gene data show CDR1 as SNHLY and CDR2 as FYNNEI. V shed 3 bases, J shed 4 bases, and the junction held 4 bases outside the gene matches. This chain's CDR3 is CASSEEREEYNEQFF. In nucleotides, the CDR3 is TGTGCCAGCAGTGAGGAGCGGGAGGAATACAATGAGCAGTTCTTC.

The chain employs TRBV9 and TRBJ2-7; maybe TRBD1 (5 bases). The CDR3 spans 14 residues. The ends were cut back, 4 bases at V and 3 bases at J, with 14 bases in the middle. Germline loops: CDR1 SGDLS, CDR2 YYNGEE. The CDR3 coding sequence is TGTGCCAGCAGCCCTCTGCCAGGGCTCTACGAGCAGTACTTC. Protein sequence: CASSPLPGLYEQYF.

This clonotype was seen only a few times. CDR3 coding DNA: TGTGCCATCAGTGTAAGACTGAAAAGCTACGAGCAGTACTTC. Translating it yields CAISVRLKSYEQYF. J is TRBJ2-7 and V is TRBV10-3, with D uncertain. Germline V gene sequence: CDR1 ENHRY, CDR2 SYGVKD. The CDR3 sequence is 14 residues long. With 4 bases removed from V and 3 bases from J, the gap between germline ends came to 13 bases.

This clonotype was counted between two and nine times. This sequence joins TRBV6-2 or TRBV6-3 and TRBJ2-1, with D hard to call. This CDR3 is 13 amino acids long. V was pared by 0 bases and J by 5 bases, with 5 bases between. Germline-derived CDR1 and CDR2 are MNHEY and SVGEGT. CDR3 sequence reads: CASSYSVDNEQFF. Written as DNA, the CDR3 is TGTGCCAGCAGTTACTCAGTCGACAATGAGCAGTTCTTC.

The CDR3, as DNA: TGTGCCAGCAGACCGGGAGGGTACAATGAGCAGTTCTTC. This translates into CASRPGGYNEQFF. This rearrangement joins TRBV7-9 to TRBJ2-1; 8 bases map to TRBD2. Trimming cost V 6 bases and J 4 bases; bases outside gene matches: 2. Germline CDR1 is SEHNR and CDR2 is FQNEAQ (reference sequence). This CDR3 is 13 amino acids long.

Comment on this clonotype: At one end the junction does not follow the germline gene, possibly because of a read error. The CDR3 region is CSARELGATNGKLFF. Written as DNA, the CDR3 is TGCAGTGCTAGAGAACTAGGAGCAACTAATGGAAAACTGTTTTTT. This rearrangement joins TRBV20-1 to TRBJ1-4; D not certain. CDR1 is DFQATT, CDR2 SNEGSKA, per germline (reference sequence). There are 15 residues in the CDR3.

The rearrangement links TRBV20-1 to TRBJ2-7; D is perhaps TRBD1 (6 bases). The CDR3 extends over 13 amino acids. V was clipped by 4 bases and J by 0 bases, with 10 bases between them. Germline-derived CDR1 and CDR2 are DFQATT and SNEGSKA (reference sequence). The DNA for the CDR3 is TGCAGTGCTATGACAGGTCTCTCCTACGAGCAGTACTTC. It is translated as CSAMTGLSYEQYF.